This TCR beta chain was profiled in a study of blood T cell repertoires in COVID-19. Clones were sequenced by immunoSEQ multiplex PCR, and TCRdb holds only the in-frame ones, with some missing. In the table there are hundreds of thousands of clones, approximately 82% of which are singletons. V was pared by 5 bases and J by 3 bases, with 12 bases of the junction left unmatched. The CDR3 has 16 residues. Looked up from germline, CDR1 is LGHDT and CDR2 is YNNKEL (reference sequence). The gene calls are TRBV3-1 (or the pseudogene TRBV3-2) and TRBJ1-2; 7 bases map to TRBD1. The source is a woman older than 75 with acute or convalescent COVID-19. Source material: peripheral blood. The CDR3 region is CASSGFGDRLHYGYTF. The CDR3 bases are TGTGCCAGCAGCGGATTCGGGGACAGATTACACTATGGCTACACCTTC.